Included here is one TCR beta chain sequence, with context. One end of the junction varies from germline; a read error may be responsible. Germline assignment: CDR1 LNHDA and CDR2 SQIVND (reference sequence). The CDR3 extends over 14 amino acids. These data originate in a study of shared clonotypes between healthy human individuals. As processed by the authors: ImmunoSEQ supplied junction-only sequences lacking quality scores, so filtering was different. Clones were read by immunoSEQ multiplex PCR, and TCRdb kept only the in-frame ones, dropping some. V, J and clone size derive from that table, while D and trimming were established from the DNA sequence. The sample yields hundreds of thousands of clones, about two thirds seen once. Caucasian adults living in Nashville, Tennessee, provided all samples.

The rearrangement joins TRBV19 to TRBJ2-1; 8 positions match TRBD2. The clonotype comes from a woman aged 25-40 years in good health. Sequencing was carried out using memory CD4+ T cells sorted from blood. Noted subset: CD45RA-negative fraction. This CDR3 reads CASSIAGPSNEQFF. The CDR3 DNA is TGTGCCAGTAGCATAGCGGGACCGTCCAATGAGCAGTTCTTC.